This T cell receptor beta chain was sequenced for a study of Tregs in tolerant kidney transplant recipients. Only in-frame clones appear in the TCRdb table, and some are missing; sequencing was by immunoSEQ multiplex PCR. The sample records some 110,000 clones, about 90% being singletons. General study points: Expanding Tregs on activated donor B cells appeared to best identify donor-specific TCRbeta clones. Findings come from small patient numbers and require larger validation.

The CDR3 length is 14 residues. Germline V gene lookup returns CDR1 SGHRS and CDR2 YFSETQ. V was pared by 7 bases and J by 4 bases, with 15 bases between. A note on this clone: Its antigen is unidentified.

Unstimulated regulatory T cells (CD4+CD25+CD127-), CD4+CD25- non-regulatory cells, CD4 and CD8 cells were FACS-sorted from thawed PBMCs. V is TRBV5-1 and J is TRBJ2-1; the D gene is possibly TRBD1 (6 bases). The receptor was derived from a human donor in good health. What was sequenced was CD4+ T cells from blood. The CDR3 region has the DNA TGCGCCAGCGGATCCGGGACAATGTACAATGAGCAGTTCTTC. The encoded protein is CASGSGTMYNEQFF.